These 7 T cell receptor beta chains were sequenced from one sample in a study of T cell responses to AZD1222 COVID-19 vaccine. This table comes from immunoSEQ multiplex PCR, and its TCRdb copy is limited to in-frame clones, with some not included. Of under 150,000 clones detected, approximately 91% appear once; the ten largest clones hold around 1.8%. Sequenced material: peripheral blood, taken 28 days after the second AZD1222 dose. These TCRs come from an adult who received the AZD1222 COVID-19 vaccine.

This clone came up once. The chain has TRBV18 and TRBJ2-7; D possibly corresponds to TRBD1 (5 bases). This CDR3 contains 13 residues. Germline CDR1 is KGHSH and CDR2 is LQKENI. V was cut by 0 bases and J by 4 bases, with 7 bases left in between. The CDR3 sequence is CASSPPGQYEQYF. Written as DNA, the CDR3 is TGTGCCAGCTCACCACCGGGGCAGTACGAGCAGTACTTC.

In this sample, this clone turned up once. As DNA, the CDR3 is TGTGCCAGCGCCCGGACAGCCAACTACGAGCAGTACTTC. Protein: CASARTANYEQYF. V usage is TRBV11-1 and J usage is TRBJ2-7; a possible D gene is TRBD1 (6 bases). This CDR3 comprises 13 residues. Germline-derived CDR1 and CDR2 are SGHAT and FQDESV (reference sequence). V was pared by 8 bases and J by 3 bases, with 14 bases between.

The chain combines TRBV20-1 with TRBJ2-6; no definite D call. V was shortened by 3 bases and J by 3 bases, with 6 bases between the two germline ends. The CDR3 covers 13 residues. The germline gives CDR1 DFQATT, CDR2 SNEGSKA (reference sequence). In nucleotides, the CDR3 is TGCAGTGCTAGTGAGTTTGGGGCCAACGTCCTGACTTTC. Residues: CSASEFGANVLTF.

The chain couples TRBV3-1 (or the pseudogene TRBV3-2) to TRBJ1-2; 7 nucleotides align to TRBD1. Germline assignment: CDR1 LGHDT and CDR2 YNNKEL (reference sequence). With 4 bases clipped from V and 0 bases from J, the junction kept 2 bases outside the gene matches. CDR3 length equals 14 residues. The CDR3 loop is CASSRDRANYGYTF. CDR3 bases: TGTGCCAGCAGCCGGGACAGAGCTAACTATGGCTACACCTTC.

V gene TRBV6-1 combines with J gene TRBJ1-5; tentative D call: TRBD1 (6 bases). The CDR3 has 16 amino acids. V was pared by 3 bases and J by 7 bases, with 19 bases between. Per germline, CDR1 MNHNS and CDR2 SASEGT. CDR3 region: CASSEVGGHSGQPQHF. DNA for the CDR3: TGTGCCAGCAGTGAGGTTGGGGGACACTCAGGCCAGCCCCAGCATTTT.

V gene TRBV7-9 combines with J gene TRBJ2-1; 7 bases align to TRBD2. Losses at the gene ends were 2 bases for V and 10 bases for J; bases not matched to a gene: 14. CDR3 length: 16 residues. CDR1 is SEHNR, CDR2 FQNEAQ, per germline (reference sequence). For the CDR3, the DNA is TGTGCCAGCAGCTTAATCGGGCCTAGCGGTACGGAGGAGCAGTTCTTC. Encoded protein: CASSLIGPSGTEEQFF.

In this sample, this clone turned up a few times. The chain carries TRBV6-5 and TRBJ1-1; D ambiguous. Deletions cut 0 bases from V and 5 bases from J, with 10 bases between. CDR1 is MNHEY and CDR2 is SVGAGI in the germline V gene. CDR3 length: 14 amino acids. Written as DNA, the CDR3 is TGTGCCAGCAGTTACTCGGGCAGGCGGACTGAAGCTTTCTTT. It specifies CASSYSGRRTEAFF.